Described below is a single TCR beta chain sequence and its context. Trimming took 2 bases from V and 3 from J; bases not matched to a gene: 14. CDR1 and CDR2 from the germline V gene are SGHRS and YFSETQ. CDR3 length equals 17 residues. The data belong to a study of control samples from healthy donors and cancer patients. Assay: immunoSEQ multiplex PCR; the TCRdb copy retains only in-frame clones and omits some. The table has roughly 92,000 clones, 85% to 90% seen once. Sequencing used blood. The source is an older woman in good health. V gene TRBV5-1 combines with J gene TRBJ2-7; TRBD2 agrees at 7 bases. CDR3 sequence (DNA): TGCGCCAGCAGCTTCGGAGGGAGGGCCAATCGTTACTACGAGCAGTACTTC. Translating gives CASSFGGRANRYYEQYF.